The 20 T cell receptor beta chains listed next were all sequenced from one sample in a study of patients and donors after allogeneic stem cell transplantation. TCRdb itself ran the RT-PCR reads through MiXCR, one entry per CDR3 protein. Found here are hundreds of thousands of distinct CDR3 sequences, roughly 16% of them singletons; the top ten hold around 6.8%. Specimen: blood, either unsorted or a sorted T cell fraction (not recorded which). These receptors all come from a human donor who was either an allogeneic HSCT recipient or a stem cell or donor lymphocyte infusion donor (not recorded which). It is not recorded whose cells these are; they may come from a transplant donor.

This clonotype was found a few times. The chain is built from TRBV20-1 and TRBJ2-3, with TRBD2 matching over 9 bases. With 6 bases clipped from V and 2 bases from J, the junction kept 6 bases outside the gene matches. In germline, CDR1 is DFQATT, CDR2 SNEGSKA (reference sequence). This CDR3 spans 14 amino acids. The CDR3 here is CSARASGITDTQYF. The CDR3 region has the DNA TGCAGTGCCAGGGCTAGCGGGATCACAGATACGCAGTATTTT.

This clonotype was counted between two and nine times. V is TRBV2 and J is TRBJ1-1; D is undetermined. Trimming left V 1 base short and J 4 bases short, with 7 bases between. CDR3 length: 13 amino acids. Germline loops: CDR1 SNHLY, CDR2 FYNNEI. Here the CDR3 reads CASSEGMGTEAFF. The CDR3 nucleotides read TGTGCCAGCAGTGAAGGAATGGGCACTGAAGCTTTCTTT.

This clonotype was detected only a few times. This rearrangement joins TRBV4-3 to TRBJ2-1, with D tentatively TRBD2 (7 bases). This CDR3 contains 16 residues. V was cut by 1 base and J by 2 bases, with 12 bases left in between. The germline V gene has CDR1 LGHNA and CDR2 YSLEER. The CDR3 DNA sequence: TGCGCCAGCAGCCAAGGCGGGGGACAAACCTACAATGAGCAGTTCTTC. This sequence encodes CASSQGGGQTYNEQFF.

This clonotype was recorded many times. The chain has TRBV3-1 and TRBJ2-2; 7 nucleotides line up with TRBD1. In germline, CDR1 is LGHDT, CDR2 YNNKEL (reference sequence). Trimming cost V 6 bases and J 5 bases; bases outside gene matches: 3. The CDR3 covers 13 residues. The CDR3 DNA is TGTGCCAGCAGGCGACAGGGAACCGGGGAGCTGTTTTTT. Translating gives CASRRQGTGELFF.

The chain joins TRBV5-4 to TRBJ2-1; 10 bases agree with TRBD1. The J segment lost 8 bases and the V segment lost 4 bases, leaving 9 bases of the junction unmatched. The CDR3 sequence is 15 residues long. The germline gives CDR1 SGHNT, CDR2 YYREEE (reference sequence). This chain's CDR3 is CASSTQTGGRDEQFF. The CDR3 DNA is TGTGCCAGCAGCACGCAGACAGGGGGCCGGGATGAGCAGTTCTTC.

This clonotype has at least ten counts. This chain links TRBV7-2 with TRBJ1-1; 8 bases line up with TRBD1. The CDR3 covers 14 residues. Trimming took 10 bases from V and 1 from J; bases not matched to a gene: 8. Germline CDR1 and CDR2: SGHTA and FQGNSA. The CDR3 loop reads CAIVGQGPNTEAFF. DNA for the CDR3: TGTGCCATCGTTGGACAGGGACCGAACACTGAAGCTTTCTTT.

This clonotype was seen a few times. V usage is TRBV7-9 and J usage is TRBJ1-6; possibly TRBD1 for D (5 bases). V lost 6 bases to trimming and J lost 8 bases, with 14 bases between them. Germline V gene lookup returns CDR1 SEHNR and CDR2 FQNEAQ (reference sequence). CDR3 length: 14 amino acids. Here the CDR3 reads CASSYLWGDSPLHF. In DNA, the CDR3 is TGTGCCAGCAGTTACCTCTGGGGGGATTCACCCCTCCACTTT.

The rearrangement links TRBV27 to TRBJ2-7; no clear D gene. Trimming removed 8 bases from V and 0 bases from J, with 17 bases in between. Germline V gene data show CDR1 as MNHEY and CDR2 as SMNVEV (reference sequence). The CDR3 length is 15 residues. In nucleotides, the CDR3 is TGTGCCAGCCGCCCCCTCCCATCAGGCTCCTACGAGCAGTACTTC. Residues: CASRPLPSGSYEQYF.

The sample holds a few counts of this clonotype. This chain joins TRBV7-2 and TRBJ1-2; D remains ambiguous. CDR1 and CDR2 (germline): SGHTA, FQGNSA. Trimming cost V 1 base and J 4 bases, with 19 bases left between them. This CDR3 spans 17 amino acids. The CDR3 bases are TGTGCCAGCAGCTTAGGCGGTGCAGAGGGCCTAGGCTATGGCTACACCTTC. Translating gives CASSLGGAEGLGYGYTF. Drawing the rest from reference TRBV7-2 and TRBJ1-2, the complete variable domain is GAGVSQSPSNKVTEKGKDVELRCDPISGHTALYWYRQSLGQGLEFLIYFQGNSAPDKSGLPSDRFSAERTGGSVSTLTIQRTQQEDSAVYLCASSLGGAEGLGYGYTFGSGTRLTVV.

This clonotype appeared a few times. The V and J genes are TRBV6-1 and TRBJ1-3; no firm D call. CDR1 MNHNS and CDR2 SASEGT come from the germline V gene. The CDR3 has 16 residues. V was cut by 7 bases and J by 0 bases, with 16 bases left in between. CDR3 sequence (DNA): TGTGCCAGCACCCTCGCCGAGGGATTCTCTGGAAACACCATATATTTT. It translates to CASTLAEGFSGNTIYF.

The V call is TRBV24-1, the J call TRBJ2-2, with D tentatively TRBD1 (5 bases). V lost 6 bases and J 6 bases, leaving 13 bases between the germline ends. The CDR3 is made up of 14 amino acids. CDR1 and CDR2 from the germline V gene are KGHDR and SFDVKD. In nucleotides, the CDR3 is TGTGCCACCAGTCAGGGTCCTCCTCCCGGGGAGCTGTTTTTT. Its protein product is CATSQGPPPGELFF.

The chain carries TRBV7-6 and TRBJ2-7; the D is unclear. V was clipped by 2 bases and J by 2 bases, with 13 bases between them. Germline loops: CDR1 SGHVS, CDR2 FNYEAQ. The CDR3 is made up of 15 amino acids. CDR3 protein: CASSLSGGKPYEQYF. CDR3 DNA: TGTGCCAGCAGCTTAAGTGGTGGGAAGCCCTACGAGCAGTACTTC.

The chain has TRBV11-3 and TRBJ1-6; perhaps TRBD1 as D (5 bases). CDR1 is SGHNT, CDR2 YENEEA, per germline. This CDR3 has 14 amino acids. Trimming shortened V by 3 bases and J by 8 bases, and 11 bases separated the two germline ends. The CDR3 loop reads CASSFRGQDSPLHF. For the CDR3, the DNA is TGTGCCAGCAGCTTCCGGGGCCAGGATTCACCCCTCCACTTT.

The chain has TRBV30 and TRBJ2-5; D not certain. The CDR3 runs to 12 residues. V was pared by 3 bases and J by 7 bases, with 12 bases between. Germline lookup yields CDR1 GTSNPN and CDR2 SVGIG (reference sequence). CDR3 sequence (DNA): TGTGCCTGGAGCTTGGGGAAGGTGACCCAGTACTTC. Protein: CAWSLGKVTQYF.

There are a few counts of this clonotype. The rearrangement uses TRBV5-1 and TRBJ2-1; TRBD2 matches 13 bases. The V and J ends lost 0 bases and 6 bases, in that order; junction bases with no gene match: 6. CDR3 length: 17 amino acids. Per germline, CDR1 SGHRS and CDR2 YFSETQ. The CDR3 sequence: CASSLETSGRSGNEQFF. CDR3 bases: TGCGCCAGCAGCTTGGAGACTAGCGGGAGGAGTGGCAATGAGCAGTTCTTC.

The CDR3 loop reads CASSEAIFKRGVTEAFF. The DNA for the CDR3 is TGTGCCAGCAGTGAAGCAATTTTCAAGCGGGGGGTCACTGAAGCTTTCTTT. This chain uses TRBV6-1 with TRBJ1-1; D might be TRBD1 (5 bases). Germline V gives CDR1 MNHNS, CDR2 SASEGT. Trimming left V 0 bases short and J 4 bases short, with 18 bases between. This CDR3 region has 17 residues.

The V gene is TRBV25-1, the J gene TRBJ1-2, with D unresolved. Per germline, CDR1 MGHDK and CDR2 SYGVNS. CDR3 length: 19 residues. The V end was cut by 2 bases, the J end by 3 bases, with 25 bases between. The CDR3 nucleotides read TGTGCCAGCAGTGAAGCTCTACCTCCCCGCAGGCAGGAAGACTATGGCTACACCTTC. Amino acid sequence: CASSEALPPRRQEDYGYTF.

The chain couples TRBV18 to TRBJ1-6; D remains ambiguous. With 6 bases removed from V and 8 bases from J, the gap between germline ends came to 11 bases. This CDR3 contains 13 residues. Per the germline V gene, CDR1 is KGHSH and CDR2 is LQKENI. The CDR3 spells CASSAGMDSPLHF. The DNA of the CDR3 is TGTGCCAGCTCCGCCGGTATGGATTCACCCCTCCACTTT.

There are a few counts of this clonotype. This chain links TRBV18 with TRBJ2-3; perhaps TRBD1 as D (5 bases). The CDR3 has 14 amino acids. V shed 0 bases and J shed 4 bases, with 8 bases lying between them. The V gene's germline CDR1 is KGHSH and CDR2 LQKENI. CDR3 DNA: TGTGCCAGCTCACCACCCCAGGGTCCAGATACGCAGTATTTT. Amino acid sequence: CASSPPQGPDTQYF.

This clonotype was seen only a few times. The V call is TRBV4-3, the J call TRBJ2-2; TRBD1 agrees at 7 bases. Germline V gives CDR1 LGHNA, CDR2 YSLEER. The CDR3 sequence is 15 residues long. The J segment lost 6 bases and the V segment lost 1 base, leaving 5 bases of the junction unmatched. This chain's CDR3 is CASSQVTGVAGELFF. CDR3 DNA: TGCGCCAGCAGCCAAGTTACAGGGGTGGCCGGGGAGCTGTTTTTT.